One and the same sample provided the 32 T cell receptor beta chains below, sequenced in a study of graft-versus-host responses after intestinal transplantation. Clones were read by immunoSEQ multiplex PCR, and TCRdb kept only the in-frame ones, dropping some. This table holds about 29,000 clones, about 90% found once. The input for sequencing was PBMCs, taken around 61 weeks after intestinal transplantation. The receptors stem from a human patient who received an intestinal transplant, so some T cells may come from the graft donor.

J is TRBJ2-1 and V is TRBV5-6; 8 positions agree with TRBD1. This CDR3 is built from 14 residues. Germline CDR1 is SGHDT and CDR2 is YYEEEE. J lost 1 base, V lost 4 bases, and 1 base had no gene match. The CDR3 reads CASSDRGSYNEQFF. CDR3 sequence (DNA): TGTGCCAGCAGCGACAGGGGATCCTACAATGAGCAGTTCTTC. The whole variable domain, filled in from reference TRBV5-6 and TRBJ2-1, reads DAGVTQSPTHLIKTRGQQVTLRCSPKSGHDTVSWYQQALGQGPQFIFQYYEEEERQRGNFPDRFSGHQFPNYSSELNVNALLLGDSALYLCASSDRGSYNEQFFGPGTRLTVL.

The chain couples TRBV30 to TRBJ1-2; the D is unclear. V lost 0 bases, J lost 1 base, and 3 bases lay in between. Germline CDR1 GTSNPN, CDR2 SVGIG (reference sequence). CDR3 length: 12 residues. For the CDR3, the DNA is TGTGCCTGGAGTGTACATAACTATGGCTACACCTTC. Translating gives CAWSVHNYGYTF.

The gene calls are TRBV2 and TRBJ2-3; TRBD2 agrees at 7 bases. Trimming took 6 bases from V and 9 from J; bases not matched to a gene: 15. Germline loops: CDR1 SNHLY, CDR2 FYNNEI. The CDR3 covers 15 residues. The CDR3 coding sequence is TGTGCCAGCAGAGCCGGGACTACCCCCACCAAAACGCAGTATTTT. It encodes CASRAGTTPTKTQYF.

The V gene is TRBV5-6, the J gene TRBJ1-6; 7 bases are a match to TRBD1. The CDR3 is 15 residues long. Germline CDR1 reads SGHDT; CDR2 reads YYEEEE. The V segment lost 5 bases and the J segment 9 bases; nucleotides outside the gene matches: 11. CDR3 bases: TGTGCCAGCAGACAGGGGCAATTAATGTCTTCACCCCTCCACTTT. It codes for CASRQGQLMSSPLHF.

The chain employs TRBV27 and TRBJ2-3; D unresolved. Trimming removed 8 bases at V and 6 bases at J, with 18 bases between. The germline V gene encodes CDR1 MNHEY and CDR2 SMNVEV (reference sequence). This CDR3 is built from 14 residues. The CDR3 loop is CASRLSPSKDTQYF. The CDR3 DNA is TGTGCCAGCCGTCTCTCCCCTTCTAAGGATACGCAGTATTTT.

The chain has TRBV6-1 and TRBJ2-2; the match to TRBD1 covers 7 bases. Germline CDR1 MNHNS, CDR2 SASEGT. With V trimmed by 6 bases and J by 0 bases, 4 bases remained unmatched. This CDR3 has 15 amino acids. CDR3 amino acids: CASRRDRTNTGELFF. CDR3 DNA sequence: TGTGCCAGCAGGAGGGACAGAACGAACACCGGGGAGCTGTTTTTT.

The chain links TRBV29-1 to TRBJ1-1; D gene unclear. The CDR3 length is 12 residues. Per germline, CDR1 SQVTM and CDR2 ANQGSEA. Trimming cost V 2 bases and J 1 base, with 5 bases left between them. CDR3 nucleotide sequence: TGCAGCGTTGAACAGACGAACACTGAAGCTTTCTTT. It is translated as CSVEQTNTEAFF. Looking up the rest from reference TRBV29-1 and TRBJ1-1 gives the full variable domain: SAVISQKPSRDICQRGTSLTIQCQVDSQVTMMFWYRQQPGQSLTLIATANQGSEATYESGFVIDKFPISRPNLTFSTLTVSNMSPEDSSIYLCSVEQTNTEAFFGQGTRLTVV.

The chain has TRBV5-1 and TRBJ2-7, with 9 bases aligning to TRBD1. Germline loops: CDR1 SGHRS, CDR2 YFSETQ. The V and J ends lost 2 bases and 4 bases, in that order; junction bases with no gene match: 4. The CDR3 has 14 residues. The CDR3, as DNA: TGCGCCAGCAGCTTTGACAGGGGGAGTTACGAGCAGTACTTC. Protein product: CASSFDRGSYEQYF. Together with reference TRBV5-1 and TRBJ2-7, the CDR3 gives the full variable domain: KAGVTQTPRYLIKTRGQQVTLSCSPISGHRSVSWYQQTPGQGLQFLFEYFSETQRNKGNFPGRFSGRQFSNSRSEMNVSTLELGDSALYLCASSFDRGSYEQYFGPGTRLTVT.

This clone was recorded only once. Mismatch with germline at one junction end may stem from a read error. CDR3 DNA sequence: TGTGCCAGCAGCGAAGCTGTGGATACGCAGTATTTT. Translating gives CASSEAVDTQYF. The rearrangement joins TRBV2 to TRBJ2-3, with D unclear. Germline V gives CDR1 SNHLY, CDR2 FYNNEI. The CDR3 extends over 12 amino acids. The whole variable domain, filled in from reference TRBV2 and TRBJ2-3, reads EPEVTQTPSHQVTQMGQEVILRCVPISNHLYFYWYRQILGQKVEFLVSFYNNEISEKSEIFDDQFSVERPDGSNFTLKIRSTKLEDSAMYFCASSEAVDTQYFGPGTRLTVL.

The chain links TRBV29-1 to TRBJ1-1, with 7 bases that match TRBD1. Per the germline V gene, CDR1 is SQVTM and CDR2 is ANQGSEA. Unmatched junction bases numbered 14, after V lost 8 bases and J lost 2 bases. The CDR3 runs 15 residues. CDR3 protein: CSTEGTAEANTEAFF. CDR3 sequence (DNA): TGCAGCACCGAAGGGACAGCGGAGGCTAACACTGAAGCTTTCTTT.

The CDR3 region has the DNA TGTGCCACCCAGACAGGGGGGAACACCGGGGAGCTGTTTTTT. Its protein is CATQTGGNTGELFF. V usage is TRBV28 and J usage is TRBJ2-2; TRBD1 matches 9 bases. Germline CDR1 and CDR2: MDHEN and SYDVKM. With 10 bases clipped from V and 1 base from J, the junction kept 4 bases outside the gene matches. The CDR3 has 14 amino acids. The complete variable domain, with remaining parts taken from reference TRBV28 and TRBJ2-2, reads DVKVTQSSRYLVKRTGEKVFLECVQDMDHENMFWYRQDPGLGLRLIYFSYDVKMKEKGDIPEGYSVSREKKERFSLILESASTNQTSMYLCATQTGGNTGELFFGEGSRLTVL.

This clone was recorded once. This sequence joins TRBV9 and TRBJ2-1; either TRBD1 or TRBD2 may fit D (5 bases each). CDR1 SGDLS and CDR2 YYNGEE come from the germline V gene. The ends were cut back, 0 bases at V and 6 bases at J, with 16 bases in the middle. The CDR3 covers 16 residues. The CDR3 DNA follows: TGTGCCAGCAGCGTAGGCTTAAGAGGGGCAGTCAATGAGCAGTTCTTC. Translation: CASSVGLRGAVNEQFF. The variable domain in full, completed from reference TRBV9 and TRBJ2-1, reads DSGVTQTPKHLITATGQRVTLRCSPRSGDLSVYWYQQSLDQGLQFLIQYYNGEERAKGNILERFSAQQFPDLHSELNLSSLELGDSALYFCASSVGLRGAVNEQFFGPGTRLTVL.

This chain connects TRBV30 to TRBJ2-2; D is uncertain. This CDR3 has 15 residues. Trimming shortened V by 3 bases and J by 4 bases, and 15 bases separated the two germline ends. Germline values: CDR1 GTSNPN, CDR2 SVGIG (reference sequence). In nucleotides, the CDR3 is TGTGCCTGGAGACAGCCCCAATCTCCCACCGGGGAGCTGTTTTTT. As protein: CAWRQPQSPTGELFF.

The V and J genes are TRBV30 and TRBJ2-7; a possible D gene is TRBD1 (6 bases). Germline V gene sequence: CDR1 GTSNPN, CDR2 SVGIG (reference sequence). V shed 6 bases and J shed 6 bases, with 18 bases lying between them. The CDR3 loop spans 13 amino acids. The CDR3 DNA reads TGTGCCTGTAACAGGGTCCCCCAGGGCGAGCAGTACTTC. The encoded protein is CACNRVPQGEQYF.

The chain links TRBV5-8 to TRBJ1-6; maybe TRBD1 (5 bases). The CDR3 extends over 14 amino acids. V lost 2 bases, J lost 4 bases, and 7 bases lay in between. Germline CDR1 and CDR2: SGHTS and YDEGEE. CDR3 nucleotides: TGTGCCAGCAGCTTCCAGGGATATAATTCACCCCTCCACTTT. This encodes CASSFQGYNSPLHF. Full variable domain (remainder filled in from reference TRBV5-8 and TRBJ1-6): EAGVTQSPTHLIKTRGQQATLRCSPISGHTSVYWYQQALGLGLQFLLWYDEGEERNRGNFPPRFSGRQFPNYSSELNVNALELEDSALYLCASSFQGYNSPLHFGNGTRLTVT.

This chain joins TRBV9 and TRBJ2-2, with D perhaps TRBD1 (6 bases). The V gene lost 0 bases and the J gene lost 5 bases, with 11 bases spanning the gap. Germline lookup yields CDR1 SGDLS and CDR2 YYNGEE. The CDR3 extends over 15 amino acids. CDR3 DNA sequence: TGTGCCAGCAGCGTAGAGGGACACAGTACCGGGGAGCTGTTTTTT. It specifies CASSVEGHSTGELFF.

The rearrangement joins TRBV4-2 to TRBJ2-5; the D is unclear. Per germline, CDR1 LGHNA and CDR2 YNFKEQ. Between the trimmed V and J ends, which lost 0 bases and 2 bases, there was a span of 10 bases. The CDR3 covers 15 residues. Written as DNA, the CDR3 is TGTGCCAGCAGCCAAGAATTGATGAATCAAGAGACCCAGTACTTC. Amino acid sequence: CASSQELMNQETQYF.

This clone was picked up one time. This chain links TRBV7-9 with TRBJ2-5, with D perhaps assigned TRBD1 or TRBD2 (6 bases each). Trimming cost V 2 bases and J 3 bases, with 22 bases left between them. There are 18 residues in the CDR3. CDR1 is SEHNR and CDR2 is FQNEAQ in the germline V gene (reference sequence). The CDR3 here is CASSLLFGGRQRKETQYF. CDR3 in DNA: TGTGCCAGCAGCTTATTATTTGGGGGGCGTCAGCGGAAAGAGACCCAGTACTTC.

The rearrangement links TRBV11-2 to TRBJ2-7; a weak D match, TRBD1 (6 bases). V was pared by 5 bases and J by 2 bases, with 19 bases between. CDR3 length: 16 amino acids. The germline gives CDR1 SGHAT, CDR2 FQNNGV. CDR3 region: CASSELRGHNPYEQYF. CDR3 nucleotides: TGTGCCAGCAGCGAATTAAGGGGACATAACCCCTACGAGCAGTACTTC.

The chain employs TRBV7-8 and TRBJ2-1; 11 nucleotides agree with TRBD2. V shed 2 bases and J 3 bases; nucleotides not matched to a gene: 3. The V gene's germline CDR1 is SGHVS and CDR2 FQNEAQ. The CDR3 is 16 residues long. The CDR3 spells CASSLYGTSGYNEQFF. CDR3 DNA: TGTGCCAGCAGCTTATACGGGACTAGCGGCTACAATGAGCAGTTCTTC.

This chain links TRBV7-6 with TRBJ1-1, with a weak D call TRBD1 (5 bases). With 5 bases removed from V and 1 base from J, the gap between germline ends came to 11 bases. This CDR3 has 14 residues. Germline assignment: CDR1 SGHVS and CDR2 FNYEAQ. CDR3 nucleotides: TGTGCCAGCAGCCCGGAGGGGTCGAACACTGAAGCTTTCTTT. This gives the protein CASSPEGSNTEAFF.

V usage is TRBV19 and J usage is TRBJ1-1; 9 nucleotides match TRBD1. V dropped 5 bases and J dropped 7; count of bases not matched to a gene: 8. CDR3 length equals 14 residues. Per germline, CDR1 LNHDA and CDR2 SQIVND (reference sequence). The CDR3 protein is CASSAGQGLGEAFF. The CDR3 nucleotides are TGTGCCAGTAGTGCTGGACAGGGGCTAGGTGAAGCTTTCTTT.

This clone was seen only a few times. At one end the junction does not follow the germline gene, possibly because of a read error. The rearrangement joins TRBV28 to TRBJ1-2; the D is unclear. Germline V CDR1 and CDR2: MDHEN, SYDVKM. The CDR3 is 14 residues long. For the CDR3, the DNA is TGTGCCAGCTGTTTGGGCAGAGCCCGGTATGGCTACACCTTC. Translating gives CASCLGRARYGYTF.

The chain employs TRBV5-1 and TRBJ1-1, with D maybe TRBD1 (6 bases). The length of the CDR3 is 13 residues. Germline V gene sequence: CDR1 SGHRS, CDR2 YFSETQ. V dropped 0 bases and J dropped 4 bases, with 7 bases sitting between them. The CDR3 DNA follows: TGCGCCAGCAGCTTGGCACAGGGCACTGAAGCTTTCTTT. Residues: CASSLAQGTEAFF.

The chain has TRBV4-1 and TRBJ2-7; D call uncertain. CDR3 length equals 15 residues. The ends were cut back, 0 bases at V and 1 base at J, with 10 bases in the middle. Germline V gene sequence: CDR1 MGHRA, CDR2 YSYEKL. CDR3 residues: CASSQDLGSSYEQYF. CDR3 sequence (DNA): TGCGCCAGCAGCCAAGATTTGGGTAGTTCCTACGAGCAGTACTTC.

The chain couples TRBV6-9 to TRBJ2-5; 7 bases align to TRBD2. From germline, CDR1 is MNHGY and CDR2 SVAAGI. The CDR3 extends over 14 amino acids. Trimming at V came to 5 bases and at J to 5 bases, leaving 8 bases not matched to a gene. Here the CDR3 reads CASSPAGGGETQYF. As DNA, the CDR3 is TGTGCCAGCAGTCCGGCCGGGGGAGGGGAGACCCAGTACTTC.

DNA for the CDR3: TGTGCCAGCAGCTCCCAGCGACCTCAAGGGGAGACCCAGTACTTC. Its protein product is CASSSQRPQGETQYF. The rearrangement uses TRBV7-2 and TRBJ2-5; D is ambiguous. Germline assignment: CDR1 SGHTA and CDR2 FQGNSA. V was shortened by 4 bases and J by 5 bases, with 17 bases between the two germline ends. This CDR3 is built from 15 residues.

The CDR3 loop is CASSLAQSTDTQYF. DNA for the CDR3: TGTGCCAGCAGCTTAGCGCAGAGCACAGATACGCAGTATTTT. V usage is TRBV7-6 and J usage is TRBJ2-3; D is undetermined. Trimming took 0 bases from V and 0 from J, leaving 4 bases between them. The CDR3 runs to 14 residues. Germline values: CDR1 SGHVS, CDR2 FNYEAQ.

V and J are TRBV4-1 and TRBJ1-1; a weak D match, TRBD1 (5 bases). From germline, CDR1 is MGHRA and CDR2 YSYEKL. The V and J ends lost 3 bases and 2 bases respectively, with 25 bases between them. The CDR3 sequence is 19 residues long. CDR3 residues: CASSQTTFGGMLGNTEAFF. The CDR3 DNA follows: TGCGCCAGCAGCCAGACGACCTTTGGGGGAATGTTGGGCAACACTGAAGCTTTCTTT.

This chain uses TRBV6-6 with TRBJ1-2; D might be TRBD1 (6 bases). The CDR3 extends over 14 amino acids. V was cut by 5 bases and J by 6 bases, with 16 bases left in between. The germline V gene encodes CDR1 MNHNY and CDR2 SVGAGI (reference sequence). CDR3 nucleotides: TGTGCCAGCAGTAACAGGGTATTCGCTGATGGCTACACCTTC. Translating gives CASSNRVFADGYTF.

This clone was observed a handful of times. The rearrangement joins TRBV28 to TRBJ2-5; 12 nucleotides line up with TRBD2. V trimming: 9 bases; J trimming: 5 bases; junction bases outside the gene matches: 13. Germline V gene lookup returns CDR1 MDHEN and CDR2 SYDVKM. The CDR3 runs to 16 residues. The CDR3 nucleotides are TGTGCCAGTGAGACTAGCGGGAGTACCCGTACGGAGACCCAGTACTTC. This gives the protein CASETSGSTRTETQYF.

The J gene is TRBJ1-6, the V gene TRBV5-1; unclear D gene. Trimming pared 5 bases from V and 6 bases from J, leaving 15 bases between. Per germline, CDR1 SGHRS and CDR2 YFSETQ. The CDR3 contains 15 residues. The CDR3 here is CASSPSERSNSPLHF. The CDR3 bases are TGCGCCAGCAGTCCCTCAGAAAGGAGTAATTCACCCCTCCACTTT.